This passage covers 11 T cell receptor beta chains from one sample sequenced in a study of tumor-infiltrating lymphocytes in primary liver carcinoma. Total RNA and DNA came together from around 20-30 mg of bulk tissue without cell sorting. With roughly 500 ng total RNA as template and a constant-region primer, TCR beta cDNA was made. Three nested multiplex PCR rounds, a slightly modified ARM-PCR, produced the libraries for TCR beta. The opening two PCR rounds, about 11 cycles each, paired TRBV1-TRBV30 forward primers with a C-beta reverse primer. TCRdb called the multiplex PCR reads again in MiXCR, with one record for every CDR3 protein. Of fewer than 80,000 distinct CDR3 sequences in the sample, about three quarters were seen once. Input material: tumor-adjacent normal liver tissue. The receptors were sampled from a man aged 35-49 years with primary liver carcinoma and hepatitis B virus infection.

CDR3 sequence reads: CSVDHRHGIGSPLHF. For the CDR3, the DNA is TGCAGCGTCGATCATAGACATGGGATTGGTTCACCCCTCCACTTT. The chain couples TRBV29-1 to TRBJ1-6, with D unclear. The V end was cut by 6 bases, the J end by 9 bases, with 21 bases between. Germline-derived CDR1 and CDR2 are SQVTM and ANQGSEA. The CDR3 totals 15 residues.

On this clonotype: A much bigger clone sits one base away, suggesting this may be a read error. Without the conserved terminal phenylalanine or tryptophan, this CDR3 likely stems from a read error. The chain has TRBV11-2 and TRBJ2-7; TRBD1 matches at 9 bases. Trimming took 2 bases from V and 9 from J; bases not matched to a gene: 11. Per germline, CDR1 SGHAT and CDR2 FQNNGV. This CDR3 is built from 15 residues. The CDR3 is CASSLRWTGEDGQYY. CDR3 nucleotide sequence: TGTGCCAGCAGCTTACGATGGACAGGGGAAGACGGGCAGTACTAC.

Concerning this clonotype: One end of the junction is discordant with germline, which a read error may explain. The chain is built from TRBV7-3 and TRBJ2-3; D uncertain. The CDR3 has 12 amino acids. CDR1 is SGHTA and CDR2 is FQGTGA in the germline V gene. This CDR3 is CVSSAGGDTQYF. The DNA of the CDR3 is TGTGTCAGCAGCGCCGGTGGAGATACGCAGTATTTT.

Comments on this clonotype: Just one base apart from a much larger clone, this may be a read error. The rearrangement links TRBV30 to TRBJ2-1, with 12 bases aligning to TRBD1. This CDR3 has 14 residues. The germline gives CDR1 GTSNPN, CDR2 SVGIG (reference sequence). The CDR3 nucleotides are TGTGCCTGGAGCCGGGGGACAGGGGGCAATAAGCAGTTCTTC. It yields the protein CAWSRGTGGNKQFF.

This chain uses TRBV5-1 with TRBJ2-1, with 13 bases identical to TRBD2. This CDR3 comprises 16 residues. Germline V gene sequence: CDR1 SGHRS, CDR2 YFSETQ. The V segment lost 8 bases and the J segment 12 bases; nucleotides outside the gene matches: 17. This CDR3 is CARSPRTSGSLTGQFF. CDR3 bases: TGCGCCAGGAGTCCGCGGACTAGCGGGAGTCTTACGGGGCAGTTCTTC.

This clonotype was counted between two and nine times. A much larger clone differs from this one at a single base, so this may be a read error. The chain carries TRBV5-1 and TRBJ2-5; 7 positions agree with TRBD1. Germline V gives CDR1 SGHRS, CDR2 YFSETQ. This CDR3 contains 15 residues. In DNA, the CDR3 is TGCGCCAGCAACTTGGAGAGCCAGGCAGGGGGGACCCAGTACTTC. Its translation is CASNLESQAGGTQYF.

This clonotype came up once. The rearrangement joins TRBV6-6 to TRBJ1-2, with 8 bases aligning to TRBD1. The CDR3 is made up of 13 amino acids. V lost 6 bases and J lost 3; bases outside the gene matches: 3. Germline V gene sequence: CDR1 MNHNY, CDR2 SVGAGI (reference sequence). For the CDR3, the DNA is TGTGCCAGCAGGGACAGGGTCGACTATGGCTACACCTTC. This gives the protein CASRDRVDYGYTF.

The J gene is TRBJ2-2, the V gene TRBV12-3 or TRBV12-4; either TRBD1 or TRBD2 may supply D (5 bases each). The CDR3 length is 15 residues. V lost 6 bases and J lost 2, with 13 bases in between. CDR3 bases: TGTGCCAGCAGGCCCGGGACGGGTAACACCGGGGAGCTGTTTTTT. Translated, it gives CASRPGTGNTGELFF.

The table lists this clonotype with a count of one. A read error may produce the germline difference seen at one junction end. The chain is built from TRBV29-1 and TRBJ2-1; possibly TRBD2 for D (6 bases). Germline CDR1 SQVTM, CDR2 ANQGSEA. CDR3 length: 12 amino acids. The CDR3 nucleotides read TGCAGCGTCCGAGAGGGAGGCAATGAACAGTTCTTT. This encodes CSVREGGNEQFF.

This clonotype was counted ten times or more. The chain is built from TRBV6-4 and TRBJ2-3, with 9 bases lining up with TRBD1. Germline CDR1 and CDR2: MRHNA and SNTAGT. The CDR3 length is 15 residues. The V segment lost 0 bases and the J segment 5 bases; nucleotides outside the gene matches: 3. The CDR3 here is CASSDSDRGVDTQYF. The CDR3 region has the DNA TGTGCCAGCAGTGACTCGGACAGGGGCGTAGATACGCAGTATTTT.

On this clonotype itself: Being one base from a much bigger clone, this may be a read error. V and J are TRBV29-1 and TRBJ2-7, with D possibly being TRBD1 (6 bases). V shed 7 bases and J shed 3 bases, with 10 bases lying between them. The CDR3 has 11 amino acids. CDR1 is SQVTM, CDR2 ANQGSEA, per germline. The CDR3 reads CSAGTNYEQYF. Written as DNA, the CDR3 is TGCAGCGCCGGGACAAACTACGAGCAGTACTTC.